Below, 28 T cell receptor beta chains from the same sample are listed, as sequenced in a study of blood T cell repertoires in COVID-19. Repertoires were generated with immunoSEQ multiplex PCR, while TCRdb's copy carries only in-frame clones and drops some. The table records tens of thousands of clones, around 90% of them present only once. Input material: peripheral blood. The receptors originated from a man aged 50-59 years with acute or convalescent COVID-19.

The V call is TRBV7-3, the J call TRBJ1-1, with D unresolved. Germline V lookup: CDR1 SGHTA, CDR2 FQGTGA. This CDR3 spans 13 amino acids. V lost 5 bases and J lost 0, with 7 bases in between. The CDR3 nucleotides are TGTGCCAGCAGCGCAGGCATGAACACTGAAGCTTTCTTT. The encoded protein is CASSAGMNTEAFF.

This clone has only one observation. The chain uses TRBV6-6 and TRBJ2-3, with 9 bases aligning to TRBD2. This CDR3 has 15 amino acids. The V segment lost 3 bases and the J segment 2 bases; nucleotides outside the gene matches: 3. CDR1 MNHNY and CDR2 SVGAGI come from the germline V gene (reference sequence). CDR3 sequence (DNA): TGTGCCAGCAGTTATTGGACTAGCGCCACAGATACGCAGTATTTT. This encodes CASSYWTSATDTQYF.

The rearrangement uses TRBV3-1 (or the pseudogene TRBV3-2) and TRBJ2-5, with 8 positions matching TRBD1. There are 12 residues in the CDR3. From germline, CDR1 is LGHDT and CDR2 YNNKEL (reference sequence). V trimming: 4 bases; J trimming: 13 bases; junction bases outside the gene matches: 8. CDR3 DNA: TGTGCCAGCAGCCCCTCCCCGGGACAGGCGTACTTC. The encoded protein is CASSPSPGQAYF.

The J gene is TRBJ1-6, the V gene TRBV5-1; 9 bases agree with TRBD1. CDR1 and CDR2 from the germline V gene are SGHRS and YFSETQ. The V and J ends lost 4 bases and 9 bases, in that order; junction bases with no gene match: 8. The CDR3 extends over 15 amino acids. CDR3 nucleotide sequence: TGCGCCAGCAGCCAAGCCGGGACAGGGAGTTCACCCCTCCACTTT. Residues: CASSQAGTGSSPLHF. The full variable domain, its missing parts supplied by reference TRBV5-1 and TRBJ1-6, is KAGVTQTPRYLIKTRGQQVTLSCSPISGHRSVSWYQQTPGQGLQFLFEYFSETQRNKGNFPGRFSGRQFSNSRSEMNVSTLELGDSALYLCASSQAGTGSSPLHFGNGTRLTVT.

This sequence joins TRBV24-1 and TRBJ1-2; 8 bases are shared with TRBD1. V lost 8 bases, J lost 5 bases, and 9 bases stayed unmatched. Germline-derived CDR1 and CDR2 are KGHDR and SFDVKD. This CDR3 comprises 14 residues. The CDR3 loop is CATNQNRGKYGYTF. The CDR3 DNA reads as TGTGCCACCAATCAGAACAGGGGGAAGTATGGCTACACCTTC.

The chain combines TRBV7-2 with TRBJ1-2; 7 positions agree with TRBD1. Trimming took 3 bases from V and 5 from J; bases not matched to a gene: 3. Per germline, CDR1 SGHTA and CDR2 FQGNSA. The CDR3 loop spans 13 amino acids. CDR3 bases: TGTGCCAGCAGCTTGACAGGGCCATATGGCTACACCTTC. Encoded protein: CASSLTGPYGYTF.

The CDR3 sequence: CASSYSRADTQYF. CDR3 sequence (DNA): TGTGCCAGCAGTTACTCGAGAGCAGATACGCAGTATTTT. This chain links TRBV6-5 with TRBJ2-3, with D unresolved. Germline CDR1 reads MNHEY; CDR2 reads SVGAGI. There are 13 residues in the CDR3. The V end lost 0 bases, the J end lost 4 bases, and 5 bases lay between the germline ends.

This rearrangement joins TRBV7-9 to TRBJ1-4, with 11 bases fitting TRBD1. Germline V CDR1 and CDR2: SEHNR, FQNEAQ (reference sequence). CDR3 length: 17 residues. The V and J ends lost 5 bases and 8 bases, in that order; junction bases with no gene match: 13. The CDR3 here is CASSPNPRDRGKEKLFF. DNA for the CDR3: TGTGCCAGCAGCCCAAACCCCAGGGACAGGGGGAAAGAAAAACTGTTTTTT.

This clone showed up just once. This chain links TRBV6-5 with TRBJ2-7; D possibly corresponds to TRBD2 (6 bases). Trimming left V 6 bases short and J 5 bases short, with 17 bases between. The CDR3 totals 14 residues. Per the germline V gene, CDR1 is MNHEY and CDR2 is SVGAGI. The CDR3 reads CASRGTTRQHEQYF. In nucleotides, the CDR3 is TGTGCCAGCAGGGGAACGACTAGACAACACGAGCAGTACTTC.

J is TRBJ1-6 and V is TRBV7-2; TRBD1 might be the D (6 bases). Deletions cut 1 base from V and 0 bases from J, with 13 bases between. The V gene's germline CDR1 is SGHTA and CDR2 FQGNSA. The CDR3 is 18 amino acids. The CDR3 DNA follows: TGTGCCAGCAGCTTAGATCCGGGACACCTCTCCTATAATTCACCCCTCCACTTT. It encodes CASSLDPGHLSYNSPLHF.

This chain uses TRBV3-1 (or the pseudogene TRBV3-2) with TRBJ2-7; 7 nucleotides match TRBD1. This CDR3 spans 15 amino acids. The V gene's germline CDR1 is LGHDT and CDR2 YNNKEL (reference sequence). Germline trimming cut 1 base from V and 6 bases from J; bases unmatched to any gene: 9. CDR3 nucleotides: TGTGCCAGCAGCCAAGGACCAAGGGGGCGGGTCGAGCAGTACGTC. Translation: CASSQGPRGRVEQYV.

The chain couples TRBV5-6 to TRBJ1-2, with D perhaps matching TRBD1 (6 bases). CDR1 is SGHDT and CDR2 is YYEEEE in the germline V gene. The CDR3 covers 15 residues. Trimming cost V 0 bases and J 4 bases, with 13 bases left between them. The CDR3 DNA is TGTGCCAGCAGCTTGGCGGGAGGGGACACCTATGGCTACACCTTC. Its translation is CASSLAGGDTYGYTF.

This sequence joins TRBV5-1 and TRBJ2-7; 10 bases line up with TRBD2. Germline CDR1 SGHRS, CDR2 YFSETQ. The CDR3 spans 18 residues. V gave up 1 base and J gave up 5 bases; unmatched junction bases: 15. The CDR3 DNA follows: TGCGCCAGCAGCTTGACCCAGGGGCTAGCGGGAGAGGGAAACGAGCAGTACTTC. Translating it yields CASSLTQGLAGEGNEQYF. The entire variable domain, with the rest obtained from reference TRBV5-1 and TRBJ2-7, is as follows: KAGVTQTPRYLIKTRGQQVTLSCSPISGHRSVSWYQQTPGQGLQFLFEYFSETQRNKGNFPGRFSGRQFSNSRSEMNVSTLELGDSALYLCASSLTQGLAGEGNEQYFGPGTRLTVT.

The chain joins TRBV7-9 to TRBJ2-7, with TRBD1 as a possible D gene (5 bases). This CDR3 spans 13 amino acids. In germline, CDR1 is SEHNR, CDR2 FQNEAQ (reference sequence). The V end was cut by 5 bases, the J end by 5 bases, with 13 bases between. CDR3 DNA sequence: TGTGCCAGCAGCAGTGGCAGGGCCCACGAGCAGTACGTC. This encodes CASSSGRAHEQYV.

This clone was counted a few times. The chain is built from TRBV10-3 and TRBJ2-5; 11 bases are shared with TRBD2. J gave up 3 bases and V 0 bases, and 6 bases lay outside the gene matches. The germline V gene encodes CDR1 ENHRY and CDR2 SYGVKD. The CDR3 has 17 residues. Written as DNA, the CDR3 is TGTGCCATCAGTGAGTCGTTGTTAGCGGGGGGGAAAGAGACCCAGTACTTC. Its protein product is CAISESLLAGGKETQYF.

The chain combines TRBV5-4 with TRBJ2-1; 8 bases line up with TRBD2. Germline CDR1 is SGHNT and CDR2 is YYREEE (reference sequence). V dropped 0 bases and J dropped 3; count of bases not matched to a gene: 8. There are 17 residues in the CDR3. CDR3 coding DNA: TGTGCCAGCAGCTTGGATGAGCGGGAGACCCTCTACAATGAGCAGTTCTTC. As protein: CASSLDERETLYNEQFF.

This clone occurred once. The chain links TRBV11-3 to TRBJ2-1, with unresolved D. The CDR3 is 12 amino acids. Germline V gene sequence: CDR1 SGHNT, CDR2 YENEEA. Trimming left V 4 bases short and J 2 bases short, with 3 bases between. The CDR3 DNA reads TGTGCCAGCAGCTCAACCTACAATGAGCAGTTCTTC. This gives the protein CASSSTYNEQFF.

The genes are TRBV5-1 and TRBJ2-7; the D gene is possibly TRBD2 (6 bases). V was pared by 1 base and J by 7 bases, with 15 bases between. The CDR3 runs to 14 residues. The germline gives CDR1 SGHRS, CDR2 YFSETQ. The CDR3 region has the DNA TGCGCCAGCAGCTTGACGGGGGAAACGAAAGAGCAGTACTTC. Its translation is CASSLTGETKEQYF. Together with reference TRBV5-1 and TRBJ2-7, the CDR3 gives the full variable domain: KAGVTQTPRYLIKTRGQQVTLSCSPISGHRSVSWYQQTPGQGLQFLFEYFSETQRNKGNFPGRFSGRQFSNSRSEMNVSTLELGDSALYLCASSLTGETKEQYFGPGTRLTVT.

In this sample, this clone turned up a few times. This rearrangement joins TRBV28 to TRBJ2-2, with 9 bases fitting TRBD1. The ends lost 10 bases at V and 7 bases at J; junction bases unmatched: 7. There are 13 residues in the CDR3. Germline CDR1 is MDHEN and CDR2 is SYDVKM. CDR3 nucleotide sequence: TGTGCCACCGCCGGGACAGGGTACGGGGAGCTGTTTTTT. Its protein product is CATAGTGYGELFF.

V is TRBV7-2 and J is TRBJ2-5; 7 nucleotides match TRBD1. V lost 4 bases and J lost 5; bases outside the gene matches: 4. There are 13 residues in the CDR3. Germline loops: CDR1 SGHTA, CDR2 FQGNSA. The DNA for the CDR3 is TGTGCCAGCAGCTCATTCAGGGGGGAGACCCAGTACTTC. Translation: CASSSFRGETQYF.

CDR3 DNA: TGTGCCAGCAGTCGTACAAGTTACGAGCAGTACTTC. This sequence encodes CASSRTSYEQYF. The chain is built from TRBV12-3 or TRBV12-4 and TRBJ2-7, with no clear D. The CDR3 totals 12 residues. Trimming removed 5 bases at V and 4 bases at J, with 9 bases between.

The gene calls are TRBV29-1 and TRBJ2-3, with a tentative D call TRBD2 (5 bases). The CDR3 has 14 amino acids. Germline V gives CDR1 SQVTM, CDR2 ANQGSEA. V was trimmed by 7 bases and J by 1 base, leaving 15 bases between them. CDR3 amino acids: CSGKGRDGTDTQYF. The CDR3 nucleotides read TGCAGCGGTAAAGGGAGAGATGGCACAGATACGCAGTATTTT.

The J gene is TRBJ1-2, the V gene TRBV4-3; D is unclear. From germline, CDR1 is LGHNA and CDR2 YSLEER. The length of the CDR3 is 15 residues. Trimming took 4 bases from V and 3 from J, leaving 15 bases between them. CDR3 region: CASSPGGQDYYGYTF. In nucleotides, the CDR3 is TGCGCCAGCAGCCCAGGTGGGCAAGATTACTATGGCTACACCTTC.

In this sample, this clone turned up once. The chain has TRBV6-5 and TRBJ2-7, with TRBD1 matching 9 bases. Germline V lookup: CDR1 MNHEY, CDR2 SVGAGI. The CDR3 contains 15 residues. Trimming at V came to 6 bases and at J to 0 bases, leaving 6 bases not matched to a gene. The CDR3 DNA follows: TGTGCCAGCAGCGGGACAGGGTCCTTCTCCTACGAGCAGTACGTC. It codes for CASSGTGSFSYEQYV.

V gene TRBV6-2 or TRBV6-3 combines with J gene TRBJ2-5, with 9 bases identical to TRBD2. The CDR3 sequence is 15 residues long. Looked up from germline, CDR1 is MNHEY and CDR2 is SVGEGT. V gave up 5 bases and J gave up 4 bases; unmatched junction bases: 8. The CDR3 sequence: CASSRPSGERETQYF. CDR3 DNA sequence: TGTGCCAGCAGTCGTCCTAGCGGGGAGAGAGAGACCCAGTACTTC.

CDR3 nucleotide sequence: TGTGCCAGCGGTCCACCGGGACACGACATGAACACTGAAGCTTTCTTT. Translating it yields CASGPPGHDMNTEAFF. This rearrangement joins TRBV5-4 to TRBJ1-1; tentatively, D is TRBD1 (6 bases). Trimming took 7 bases from V and 0 from J, leaving 19 bases between them. CDR3 length: 16 amino acids. Germline V CDR1 and CDR2: SGHNT, YYREEE (reference sequence). Looking up the rest from reference TRBV5-4 and TRBJ1-1 gives the full variable domain: ETGVTQSPTHLIKTRGQQVTLRCSSQSGHNTVSWYQQALGQGPQFIFQYYREEENGRGNFPPRFSGLQFPNYSSELNVNALELDDSALYLCASGPPGHDMNTEAFFGQGTRLTVV.

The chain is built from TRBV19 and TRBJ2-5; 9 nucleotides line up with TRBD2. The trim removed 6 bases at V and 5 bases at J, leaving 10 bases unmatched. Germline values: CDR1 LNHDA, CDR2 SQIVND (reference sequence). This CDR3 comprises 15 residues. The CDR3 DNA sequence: TGTGCCAGTAGACCGACCGGGACTAGCTTGGAGACCCAGTACTTC. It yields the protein CASRPTGTSLETQYF.

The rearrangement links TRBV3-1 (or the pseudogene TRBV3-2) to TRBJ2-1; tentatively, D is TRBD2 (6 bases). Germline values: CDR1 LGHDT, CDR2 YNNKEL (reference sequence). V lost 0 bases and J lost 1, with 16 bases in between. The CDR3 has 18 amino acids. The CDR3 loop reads CASSQELAGRRSYNEQFF. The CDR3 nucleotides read TGTGCCAGCAGCCAAGAACTAGCAGGGAGGAGGTCCTACAATGAGCAGTTCTTC.